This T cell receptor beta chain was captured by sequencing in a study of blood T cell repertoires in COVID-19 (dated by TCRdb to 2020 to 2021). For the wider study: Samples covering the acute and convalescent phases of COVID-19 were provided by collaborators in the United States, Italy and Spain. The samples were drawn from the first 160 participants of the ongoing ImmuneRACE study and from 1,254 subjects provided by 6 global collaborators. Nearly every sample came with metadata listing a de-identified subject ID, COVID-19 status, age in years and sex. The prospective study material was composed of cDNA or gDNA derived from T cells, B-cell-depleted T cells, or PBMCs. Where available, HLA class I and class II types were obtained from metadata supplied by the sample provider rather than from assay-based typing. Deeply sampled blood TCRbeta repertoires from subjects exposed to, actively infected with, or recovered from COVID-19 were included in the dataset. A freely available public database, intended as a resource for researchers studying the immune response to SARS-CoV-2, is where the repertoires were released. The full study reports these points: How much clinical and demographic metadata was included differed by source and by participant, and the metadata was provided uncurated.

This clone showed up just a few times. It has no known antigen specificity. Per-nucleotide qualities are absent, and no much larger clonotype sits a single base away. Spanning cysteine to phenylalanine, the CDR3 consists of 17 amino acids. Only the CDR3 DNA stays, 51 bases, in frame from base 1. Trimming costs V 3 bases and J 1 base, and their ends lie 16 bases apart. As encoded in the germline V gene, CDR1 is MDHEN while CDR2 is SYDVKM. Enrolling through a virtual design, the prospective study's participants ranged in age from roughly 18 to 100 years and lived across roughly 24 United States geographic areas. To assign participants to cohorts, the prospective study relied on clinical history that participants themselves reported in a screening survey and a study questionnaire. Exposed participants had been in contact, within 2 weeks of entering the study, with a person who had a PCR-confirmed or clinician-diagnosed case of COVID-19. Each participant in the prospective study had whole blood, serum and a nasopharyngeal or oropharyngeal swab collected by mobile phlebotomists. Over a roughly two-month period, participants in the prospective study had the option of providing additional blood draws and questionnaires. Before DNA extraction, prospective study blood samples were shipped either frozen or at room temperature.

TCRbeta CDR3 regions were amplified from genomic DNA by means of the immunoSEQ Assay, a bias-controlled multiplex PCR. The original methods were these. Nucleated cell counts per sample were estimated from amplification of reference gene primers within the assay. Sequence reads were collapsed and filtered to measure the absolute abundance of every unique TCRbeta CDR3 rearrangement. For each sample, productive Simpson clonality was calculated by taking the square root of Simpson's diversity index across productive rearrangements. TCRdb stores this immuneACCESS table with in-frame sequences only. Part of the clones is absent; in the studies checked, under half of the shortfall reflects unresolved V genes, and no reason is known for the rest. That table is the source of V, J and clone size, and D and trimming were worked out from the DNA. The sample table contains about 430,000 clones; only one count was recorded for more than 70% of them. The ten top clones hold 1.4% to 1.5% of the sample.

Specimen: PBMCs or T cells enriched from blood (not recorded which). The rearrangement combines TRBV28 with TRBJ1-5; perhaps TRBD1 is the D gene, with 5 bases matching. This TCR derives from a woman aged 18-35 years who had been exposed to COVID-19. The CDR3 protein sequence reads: CASSFTSRGSSNQPQHF. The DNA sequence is TGTGCCAGCAGTTTCACCTCCCGGGGGTCCAGCAATCAGCCCCAGCATTTT.